These 30 T cell receptor beta chains originate from one sample sequenced in a study of chemoradiotherapy in HPV16-positive cancers. Assay: immunoSEQ multiplex PCR; the TCRdb copy retains only in-frame clones and omits some. The data contain under 70,000 clones, over 85% of them seen just once; the ten biggest clones take up under 3.5%. This sample comprised blood, obtained from a patient who underwent chemoradiotherapy. These receptors all come from a human donor with HPV-associated anogenital cancer.

The chain recombines TRBV21-1 with TRBJ1-5; TRBD1, as called in the table, went unchecked against the DNA. TRBV21-1 is termed a pseudogene. The CDR3 spans 17 residues. CDR3 amino acids: CASSKVLPQDRNQPQHF. DNA of the CDR3: TGTGCCAGCAGCAAAGTTCTCCCACAGGACCGCAATCAGCCCCAGCATTTT.

The gene calls are TRBV10-3 and TRBJ2-7, with 9 bases identical to TRBD2. The CDR3 is made up of 15 amino acids. CDR1 is ENHRY, CDR2 SYGVKD, per germline. J gave up 3 bases and V 3 bases, and 6 bases lay outside the gene matches. The CDR3 here is CAISDRTSVVYEQYF. For the CDR3, the DNA is TGTGCCATCAGTGACAGGACTAGCGTCGTCTACGAGCAGTACTTC.

Only one count was recorded for this clone. This rearrangement joins TRBV11-3 to TRBJ1-1, with 7 bases lining up with TRBD1. CDR3 size: 13 residues. Germline loops: CDR1 SGHNT, CDR2 YENEEA. The V gene end was trimmed by 5 bases and the J gene end by 7 bases; junction bases not matched to a gene: 7. CDR3 sequence reads: CASSPTGTGEAFF. The CDR3 DNA is TGTGCCAGCAGCCCGACAGGGACTGGTGAAGCTTTCTTT.

V and J are TRBV5-5 and TRBJ1-1, with D possibly TRBD1 on 5 matching bases. The V end lost 3 bases, the J end lost 5 bases, and 17 bases lay between the germline ends. The germline V gene has CDR1 SGHKS and CDR2 YYEKEE (reference sequence). This CDR3 region has 15 residues. The CDR3 nucleotides read TGTGCCAGCAGCTCCCGGGGCAGGGAAATAACTGAAGCTTTCTTT. Translated, it gives CASSSRGREITEAFF.

The rearrangement joins TRBV7-2 to TRBJ2-1; possibly TRBD1 for D (6 bases). Trimming cost V 2 bases and J 5 bases, with 13 bases left between them. The CDR3 spans 15 residues. The germline V gene encodes CDR1 SGHTA and CDR2 FQGNSA. DNA of the CDR3: TGTGCCAGCAGCTTACCCGGACAGAGACACAATGAGCAGTTCTTC. Its translation: CASSLPGQRHNEQFF.

The rearrangement joins TRBV18 to TRBJ2-3; D may be TRBD2 (6 bases). The CDR3 has 12 amino acids. Trimming took off 3 bases at V and 5 bases at J, with 6 bases between the two ends. CDR1 is KGHSH and CDR2 is LQKENI in the germline V gene. This chain's CDR3 is CASSPGGDTQYF. CDR3 in DNA: TGTGCCAGCTCACCGGGGGGAGATACGCAGTATTTT.

J is TRBJ2-1 and V is TRBV5-1; TRBD2 matches at 7 bases. In germline, CDR1 is SGHRS, CDR2 YFSETQ. The CDR3 is 16 amino acids. Trimming at V came to 4 bases and at J to 0 bases, leaving 7 bases not matched to a gene. The CDR3 region is CASSLSGPLSYNEQFF. CDR3 nucleotides: TGCGCCAGCAGCCTTAGCGGGCCCCTCTCCTACAATGAGCAGTTCTTC.

This clone has just a few counts. This chain connects TRBV19 to TRBJ2-1; D call uncertain. V was trimmed by 5 bases and J by 0 bases, leaving 11 bases between them. This CDR3 contains 15 residues. Germline V gives CDR1 LNHDA, CDR2 SQIVND (reference sequence). The CDR3: CASSPRESSYNEQFF. The CDR3 region has the DNA TGTGCCAGTAGTCCACGTGAGAGCTCCTACAATGAGCAGTTCTTC.

This chain links TRBV29-1 with TRBJ1-1; perhaps TRBD1 as D (6 bases). The CDR3 contains 13 residues. With 6 bases removed from V and 3 bases from J, the gap between germline ends came to 14 bases. CDR1 and CDR2 (germline): SQVTM, ANQGSEA. In DNA, the CDR3 is TGCAGCGTCCACAGGGAGGGGGACACTGAAGCTTTCTTT. Translation gives CSVHREGDTEAFF.

The rearrangement joins TRBV4-3 to TRBJ2-7; D tentatively reads TRBD1 or TRBD2 (5 bases each). Germline V gene lookup returns CDR1 LGHNA and CDR2 YSLEER. Trimming shortened V by 0 bases and J by 7 bases, and 19 bases separated the two germline ends. The CDR3 length is 16 residues. The CDR3: CASSQDFRGPGLEQYF. The CDR3 DNA sequence: TGCGCCAGCAGCCAAGATTTTAGGGGACCGGGATTGGAGCAGTACTTC.

This rearrangement joins TRBV11-2 to TRBJ2-5, with D perhaps TRBD1 (6 bases). Germline V gene sequence: CDR1 SGHAT, CDR2 FQNNGV. The ends were cut back, 1 base at V and 4 bases at J, with 13 bases in the middle. The CDR3 is 15 amino acids. The DNA for the CDR3 is TGTGCCAGCAGCTTAGGTAGGGGGTCTTTAGAGACCCAGTACTTC. Its protein is CASSLGRGSLETQYF. The full variable domain, rest sourced from reference TRBV11-2 and TRBJ2-5, is EAGVAQSPRYKIIEKRQSVAFWCNPISGHATLYWYQQILGQGPKLLIQFQNNGVVDDSQLPKDRFSAERLKGVDSTLKIQPAKLEDSAVYLCASSLGRGSLETQYFGPGTRLLVL.

J is TRBJ2-5 and V is TRBV5-4; 7 nucleotides align to TRBD2. This CDR3 is built from 16 residues. Germline loops: CDR1 SGHNT, CDR2 YYREEE (reference sequence). With V trimmed by 0 bases and J by 5 bases, 10 bases remained unmatched. The CDR3 protein is CASSLGGSGSEETQYF. The CDR3 coding sequence is TGTGCCAGCAGCTTGGGGGGTAGCGGGTCCGAGGAGACCCAGTACTTC. Drawing the rest from reference TRBV5-4 and TRBJ2-5, the complete variable domain is ETGVTQSPTHLIKTRGQQVTLRCSSQSGHNTVSWYQQALGQGPQFIFQYYREEENGRGNFPPRFSGLQFPNYSSELNVNALELDDSALYLCASSLGGSGSEETQYFGPGTRLLVL.

This clone was seen only a few times. The chain is built from TRBV6-5 and TRBJ1-4; possibly TRBD1 for D (5 bases). The CDR3 sequence is 14 residues long. Trimming cost V 9 bases and J 8 bases, with 19 bases left between them. Germline-derived CDR1 and CDR2 are MNHEY and SVGAGI. CDR3 bases: TGTGCCAGTTCGGAGATGGGGGTAGGGGAAAAACTGTTTTTT. This encodes CASSEMGVGEKLFF.

V is TRBV29-1 and J is TRBJ1-1; D possibly corresponds to TRBD1 (6 bases). Germline CDR1 SQVTM, CDR2 ANQGSEA. Trimming pared 7 bases from V and 4 bases from J, leaving 19 bases between. This CDR3 contains 14 residues. The chain's CDR3 is CSAGGAGSLTEAFF. The CDR3 bases are TGCAGCGCTGGGGGGGCGGGGTCGCTCACTGAAGCTTTCTTT. Together with reference TRBV29-1 and TRBJ1-1, the CDR3 gives the full variable domain: SAVISQKPSRDICQRGTSLTIQCQVDSQVTMMFWYRQQPGQSLTLIATANQGSEATYESGFVIDKFPISRPNLTFSTLTVSNMSPEDSSIYLCSAGGAGSLTEAFFGQGTRLTVV.

The chain carries TRBV6-6 and TRBJ2-7, with 8 bases lining up with TRBD1. Trimming took 5 bases from V and 4 from J; bases not matched to a gene: 7. This CDR3 is built from 14 residues. Germline V lookup: CDR1 MNHNY, CDR2 SVGAGI (reference sequence). The DNA of the CDR3 is TGTGCCAGCAGTGGCGGACAGGGCTCGTACGAGCAGTACTTC. The encoded protein is CASSGGQGSYEQYF.

This chain links TRBV5-6 with TRBJ2-3; 10 bases are a match to TRBD1. The V gene's germline CDR1 is SGHDT and CDR2 YYEEEE. V was pared by 5 bases and J by 2 bases, with 8 bases of the junction left unmatched. This CDR3 is built from 16 residues. The DNA of the CDR3 is TGTGCCAGCAGTCCCGCGGGGACAGGGGTCACAGATACGCAGTATTTT. It translates to CASSPAGTGVTDTQYF.

The chain couples TRBV7-7 to TRBJ2-7; no clear D gene. There are 13 residues in the CDR3. Trimming stripped 1 base from V and 3 bases from J, with 7 bases between. The germline V gene has CDR1 SSHAT and CDR2 FNYEAQ (reference sequence). The CDR3 protein is CASSLGRSYEQYF. CDR3 DNA sequence: TGTGCCAGCAGCTTAGGTCGTAGCTACGAGCAGTACTTC.

The V gene is TRBV6-5, the J gene TRBJ2-5; D might be TRBD1 or TRBD2, each matching 5 bases. Germline V lookup: CDR1 MNHEY, CDR2 SVGAGI. This CDR3 region has 13 residues. Trimming shortened V by 6 bases and J by 4 bases, and 12 bases separated the two germline ends. This CDR3 reads CASRQGGGETQYF. The CDR3 nucleotides read TGTGCCAGCAGGCAGGGTGGGGGAGAGACCCAGTACTTC.

The rearrangement uses TRBV7-2 and TRBJ2-2; D is uncertain. Looked up from germline, CDR1 is SGHTA and CDR2 is FQGNSA. V dropped 1 base and J dropped 3 bases, with 6 bases sitting between them. CDR3 length equals 14 residues. The CDR3 loop reads CASSLVAHTGELFF. The CDR3 DNA follows: TGTGCCAGCAGCTTAGTTGCCCACACCGGGGAGCTGTTTTTT.

The rearrangement joins TRBV21-1 to TRBJ1-5; TRBD1, the table's D call, lacks a check against the DNA. TRBV21-1 is recorded as a pseudogene. This CDR3 is built from 19 residues. For the CDR3, the DNA is TGTGCCAGCAGCGCCCGGGACAGAGGGGGGCGAGGGCGCAATCAGCCCCAGCATTTT. This encodes CASSARDRGGRGRNQPQHF.

V usage is TRBV5-4 and J usage is TRBJ2-7; 7 positions agree with TRBD2. The V gene's germline CDR1 is SGHNT and CDR2 YYREEE (reference sequence). This CDR3 region has 16 residues. J lost 6 bases, V lost 4 bases, and 16 bases had no gene match. CDR3 residues: CASSLRPGLTSSEQYF. CDR3 nucleotides: TGTGCCAGCAGCCTAAGGCCGGGACTAACTTCCAGCGAGCAGTACTTC.

The chain is built from TRBV18 and TRBJ2-3, with D possibly TRBD1 on 6 matching bases. The CDR3 is 13 amino acids. Trimming took off 3 bases at V and 7 bases at J, with 11 bases between the two ends. Per the germline V gene, CDR1 is KGHSH and CDR2 is LQKENI. The CDR3 spells CASSPDQGNTQYF. CDR3 bases: TGTGCCAGCTCACCCGATCAGGGGAATACGCAGTATTTT.

The chain uses TRBV7-2 and TRBJ2-7; D may match TRBD1 or TRBD2 (5 bases each). The V gene lost 3 bases and the J gene lost 7 bases, with 13 bases spanning the gap. CDR1 is SGHTA, CDR2 FQGNSA, per germline. The CDR3 runs to 13 residues. CDR3 sequence: CASSFQGPGEQYF. In nucleotides, the CDR3 is TGTGCCAGCAGCTTCCAGGGTCCGGGGGAGCAGTACTTC.

This chain uses TRBV7-9 with TRBJ1-2, with no clear D. Germline V CDR1 and CDR2: SEHNR, FQNEAQ (reference sequence). V was shortened by 1 base and J by 8 bases, with 11 bases between the two germline ends. The CDR3 covers 13 residues. CDR3 sequence (DNA): TGTGCCAGCAGCTTAGACAGAAACGGAGGCTACACCTTC. Protein: CASSLDRNGGYTF.

The V and J genes are TRBV4-3 and TRBJ2-3; 12 positions match TRBD2. The germline gives CDR1 LGHNA, CDR2 YSLEER. Unmatched junction bases numbered 5, after V lost 0 bases and J lost 13 bases. This CDR3 is built from 14 residues. The CDR3 loop reads CASSQDQTSGGKYF. The CDR3 nucleotides are TGCGCCAGCAGCCAAGACCAGACTAGCGGGGGAAAGTATTTT.

The V call is TRBV7-9, the J call TRBJ1-1; 8 nucleotides align to TRBD1. Trimming took 6 bases from V and 1 from J; bases not matched to a gene: 7. Germline V gene data show CDR1 as SEHNR and CDR2 as FQNEAQ (reference sequence). This CDR3 region has 15 residues. In DNA form, the CDR3 reads TGTGCCAGCAGGTATGGACAGGGCGGGAACACTGAAGCTTTCTTT. Translation gives CASRYGQGGNTEAFF.

The gene calls are TRBV5-1 and TRBJ2-5; D is ambiguous. The V and J ends lost 1 base and 5 bases respectively, with 15 bases between them. This CDR3 contains 15 residues. CDR1 and CDR2 (germline): SGHRS, YFSETQ. CDR3 protein: CASSLSARSSETQYF. In DNA form, the CDR3 reads TGCGCCAGCAGCTTGTCTGCCCGAAGCTCGGAGACCCAGTACTTC.

The V gene is TRBV5-1, the J gene TRBJ1-3, with 8 bases fitting TRBD1. The V gene's germline CDR1 is SGHRS and CDR2 YFSETQ. The CDR3 is 14 amino acids. Germline trimming cut 3 bases from V and 2 bases from J; bases unmatched to any gene: 1. The CDR3 spells CASSWTGTGNTIYF. The CDR3 DNA reads as TGCGCCAGCAGCTGGACAGGGACTGGAAACACCATATATTTT.

This clone showed up just once. The CDR3, as DNA: TGTGCCAGCAGCCTCGAGACAGGGAACTATGGCTACACCTTC. It is translated as CASSLETGNYGYTF. The chain carries TRBV7-6 and TRBJ1-2, with 7 positions matching TRBD1. V dropped 5 bases and J dropped 2; count of bases not matched to a gene: 5. Germline-derived CDR1 and CDR2 are SGHVS and FNYEAQ. The CDR3 is 14 amino acids.

The chain recombines TRBV11-3 with TRBJ2-5, with 12 bases matching TRBD2. Germline V gene sequence: CDR1 SGHNT, CDR2 YENEEA. This CDR3 has 15 amino acids. Trimming cost V 1 base and J 4 bases; bases outside gene matches: 1. The CDR3 DNA reads TGTGCCAGCAGCTTAGGGACTAGCGGGACAGAGACCCAGTACTTC. Its protein product is CASSLGTSGTETQYF.